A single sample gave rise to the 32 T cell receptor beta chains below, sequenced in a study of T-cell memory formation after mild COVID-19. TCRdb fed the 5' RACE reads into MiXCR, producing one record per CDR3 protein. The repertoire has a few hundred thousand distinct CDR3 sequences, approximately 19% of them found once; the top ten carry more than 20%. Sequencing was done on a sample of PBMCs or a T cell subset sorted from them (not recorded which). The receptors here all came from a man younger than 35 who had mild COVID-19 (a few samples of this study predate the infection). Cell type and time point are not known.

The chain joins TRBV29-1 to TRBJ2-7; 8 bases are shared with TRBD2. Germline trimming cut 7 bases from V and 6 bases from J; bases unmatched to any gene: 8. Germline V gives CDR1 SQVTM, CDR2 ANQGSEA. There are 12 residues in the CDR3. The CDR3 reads CSAGGEFLEQYF. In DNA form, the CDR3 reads TGCAGCGCCGGGGGGGAGTTCCTCGAGCAGTACTTC.

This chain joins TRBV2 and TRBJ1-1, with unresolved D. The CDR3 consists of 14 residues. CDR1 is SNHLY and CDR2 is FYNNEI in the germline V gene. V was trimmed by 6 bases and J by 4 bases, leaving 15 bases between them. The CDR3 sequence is CASRGNAGSTEAFF. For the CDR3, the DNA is TGTGCCAGCAGGGGGAACGCGGGGAGCACTGAAGCTTTCTTT. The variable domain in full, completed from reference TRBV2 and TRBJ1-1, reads EPEVTQTPSHQVTQMGQEVILRCVPISNHLYFYWYRQILGQKVEFLVSFYNNEISEKSEIFDDQFSVERPDGSNFTLKIRSTKLEDSAMYFCASRGNAGSTEAFFGQGTRLTVV.

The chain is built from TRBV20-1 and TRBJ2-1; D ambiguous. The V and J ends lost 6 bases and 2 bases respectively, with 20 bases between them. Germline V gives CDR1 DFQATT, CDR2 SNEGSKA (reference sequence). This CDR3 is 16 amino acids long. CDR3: CSAHLRGPTTYNEQFF. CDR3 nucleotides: TGCAGTGCCCACCTCCGTGGACCGACAACCTACAATGAGCAGTTCTTC.

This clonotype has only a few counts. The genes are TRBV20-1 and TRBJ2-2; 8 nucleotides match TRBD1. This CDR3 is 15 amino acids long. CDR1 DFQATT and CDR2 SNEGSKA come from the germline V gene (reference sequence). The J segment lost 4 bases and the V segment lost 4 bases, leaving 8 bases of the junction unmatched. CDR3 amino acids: CSATTGGDRTGELFF. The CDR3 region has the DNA TGCAGTGCTACCACAGGGGGAGACCGCACCGGGGAGCTGTTTTTT.

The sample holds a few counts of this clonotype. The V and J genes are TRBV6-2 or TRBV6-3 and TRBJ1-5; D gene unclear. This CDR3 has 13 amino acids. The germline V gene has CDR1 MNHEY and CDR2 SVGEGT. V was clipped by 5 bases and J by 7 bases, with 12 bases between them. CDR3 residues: CASSPIGNQPQHF. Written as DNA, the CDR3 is TGTGCCAGCAGTCCCATTGGGAACCAGCCCCAGCATTTT.

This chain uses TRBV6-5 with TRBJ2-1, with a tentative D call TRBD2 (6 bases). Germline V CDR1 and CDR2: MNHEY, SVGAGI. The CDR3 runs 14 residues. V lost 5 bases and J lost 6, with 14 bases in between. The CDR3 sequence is CASSPRRGANEQFF. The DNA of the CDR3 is TGTGCCAGCAGTCCTCGGCGGGGAGCCAATGAGCAGTTCTTC.

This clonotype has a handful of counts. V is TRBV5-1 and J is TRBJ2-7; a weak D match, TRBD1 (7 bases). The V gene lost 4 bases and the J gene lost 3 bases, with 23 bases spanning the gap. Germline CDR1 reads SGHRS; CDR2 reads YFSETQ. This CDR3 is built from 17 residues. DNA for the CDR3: TGCGCCAGCAGCCGCGGAGGGGACTGGGACAGAAACTACGAGCAGTACTTC. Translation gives CASSRGGDWDRNYEQYF.

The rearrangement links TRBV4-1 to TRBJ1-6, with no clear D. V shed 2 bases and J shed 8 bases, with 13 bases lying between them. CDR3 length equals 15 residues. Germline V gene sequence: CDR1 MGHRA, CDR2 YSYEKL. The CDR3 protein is CASSQFKFEDSPLHF. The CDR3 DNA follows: TGCGCCAGCAGCCAATTCAAGTTCGAGGATTCACCCCTCCACTTT.

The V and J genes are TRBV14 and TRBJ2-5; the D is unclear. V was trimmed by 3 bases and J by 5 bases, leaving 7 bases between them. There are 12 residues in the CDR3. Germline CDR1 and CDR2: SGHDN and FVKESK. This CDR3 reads CASSQIRETQYF. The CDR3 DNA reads TGTGCCAGCAGCCAGATACGCGAGACCCAGTACTTC.

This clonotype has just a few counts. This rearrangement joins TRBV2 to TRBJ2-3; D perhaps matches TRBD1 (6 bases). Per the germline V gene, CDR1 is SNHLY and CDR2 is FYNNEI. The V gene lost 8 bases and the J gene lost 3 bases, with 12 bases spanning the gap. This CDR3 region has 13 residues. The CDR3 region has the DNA TGTGCCAGCTCGACCAGGGGAACAGATACGCAGTATTTT. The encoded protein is CASSTRGTDTQYF.

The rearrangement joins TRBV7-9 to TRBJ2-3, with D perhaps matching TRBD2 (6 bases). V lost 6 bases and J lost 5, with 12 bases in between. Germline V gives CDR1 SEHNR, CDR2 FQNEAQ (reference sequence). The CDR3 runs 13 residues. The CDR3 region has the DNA TGTGCCAGCAGTGGGACTGGGGAAGATACGCAGTATTTT. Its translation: CASSGTGEDTQYF.

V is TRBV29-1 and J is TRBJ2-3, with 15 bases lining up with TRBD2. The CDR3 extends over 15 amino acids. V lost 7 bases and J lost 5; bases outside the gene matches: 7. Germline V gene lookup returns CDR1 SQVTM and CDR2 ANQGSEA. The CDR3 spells CSAGLAGGQGDTQYF. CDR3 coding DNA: TGCAGCGCTGGACTAGCGGGGGGGCAGGGAGATACGCAGTATTTT.

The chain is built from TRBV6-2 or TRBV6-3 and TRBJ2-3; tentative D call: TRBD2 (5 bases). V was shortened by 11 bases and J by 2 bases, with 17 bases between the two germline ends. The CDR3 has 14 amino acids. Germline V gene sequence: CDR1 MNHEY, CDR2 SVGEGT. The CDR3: CACTPGSNTDTQYF. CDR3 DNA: TGTGCCTGCACCCCGGGGTCTAACACAGATACGCAGTATTTT.

The CDR3 sequence: CSARDTSGNTIYF. The CDR3 bases are TGCAGTGCTCGGGACACCTCTGGAAACACCATATATTTT. The genes are TRBV20-1 and TRBJ1-3; D is perhaps TRBD1 (6 bases). Germline CDR1 DFQATT, CDR2 SNEGSKA (reference sequence). The V end was cut by 5 bases, the J end by 0 bases, with 8 bases between. This CDR3 spans 13 amino acids.

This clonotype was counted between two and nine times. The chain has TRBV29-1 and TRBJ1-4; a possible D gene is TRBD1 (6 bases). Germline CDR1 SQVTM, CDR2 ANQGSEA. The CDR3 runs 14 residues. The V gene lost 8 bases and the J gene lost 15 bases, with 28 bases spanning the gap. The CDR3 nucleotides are TGCAGCATAAAGGATGGCGTTCGTACGGGGGGCATGTTTTTT. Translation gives CSIKDGVRTGGMFF.

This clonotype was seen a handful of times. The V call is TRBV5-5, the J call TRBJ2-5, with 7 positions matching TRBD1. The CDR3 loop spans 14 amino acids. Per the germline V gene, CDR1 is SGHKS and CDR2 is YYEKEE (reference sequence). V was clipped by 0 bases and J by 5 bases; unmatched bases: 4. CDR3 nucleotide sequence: TGTGCCAGCAGCTTGGGAGGGGGCTTCGAGACCCAGTACTTC. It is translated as CASSLGGGFETQYF.

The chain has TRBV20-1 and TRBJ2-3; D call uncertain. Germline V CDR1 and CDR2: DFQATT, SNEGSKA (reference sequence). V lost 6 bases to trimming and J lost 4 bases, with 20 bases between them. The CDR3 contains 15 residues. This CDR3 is CSAQPRSPVPDTQYF. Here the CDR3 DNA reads TGCAGTGCCCAACCCCGGTCTCCGGTCCCAGATACGCAGTATTTT.

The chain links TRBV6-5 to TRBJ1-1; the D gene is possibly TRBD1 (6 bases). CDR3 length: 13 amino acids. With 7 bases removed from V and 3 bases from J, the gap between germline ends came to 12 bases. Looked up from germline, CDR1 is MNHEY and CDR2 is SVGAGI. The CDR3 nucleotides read TGTGCCAGCATCCCGGACAGCCACACTGAAGCTTTCTTT. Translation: CASIPDSHTEAFF.

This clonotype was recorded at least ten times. CDR3 loop: CASSLQTGLNQPQHF. The CDR3 bases are TGTGCCAGCAGCTTACAGACGGGGTTAAATCAGCCCCAGCATTTT. This chain links TRBV7-6 with TRBJ1-5; D unresolved. The CDR3 runs 15 residues. Germline-derived CDR1 and CDR2 are SGHVS and FNYEAQ. Trimming stripped 2 bases from V and 4 bases from J, with 12 bases between.

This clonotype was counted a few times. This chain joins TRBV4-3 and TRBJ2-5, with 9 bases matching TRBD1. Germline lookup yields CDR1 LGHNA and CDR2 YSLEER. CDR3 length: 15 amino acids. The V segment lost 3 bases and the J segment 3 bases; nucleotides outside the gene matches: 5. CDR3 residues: CASSHGGTGKETQYF. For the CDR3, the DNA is TGCGCCAGCAGCCACGGGGGGACAGGGAAAGAGACCCAGTACTTC.

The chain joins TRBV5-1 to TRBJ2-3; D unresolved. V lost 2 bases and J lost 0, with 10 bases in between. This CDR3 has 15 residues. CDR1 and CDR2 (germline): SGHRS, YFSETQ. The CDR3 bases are TGCGCCAGCAGCTTAGACCCTCATAGCACAGATACGCAGTATTTT. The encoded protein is CASSLDPHSTDTQYF.

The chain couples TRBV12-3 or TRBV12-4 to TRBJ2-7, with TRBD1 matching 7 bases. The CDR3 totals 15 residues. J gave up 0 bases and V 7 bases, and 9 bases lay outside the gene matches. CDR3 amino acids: CASTYDGTVSYEQYF. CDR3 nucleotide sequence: TGTGCCAGCACCTATGATGGGACAGTCTCCTACGAGCAGTACTTC.

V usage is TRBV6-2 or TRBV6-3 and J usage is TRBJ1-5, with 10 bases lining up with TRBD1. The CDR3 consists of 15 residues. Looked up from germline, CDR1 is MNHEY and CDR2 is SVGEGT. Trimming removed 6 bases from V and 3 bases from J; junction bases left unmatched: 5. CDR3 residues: CASRPTGGFNQPQHF. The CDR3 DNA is TGTGCCAGCAGACCGACAGGGGGCTTCAATCAGCCCCAGCATTTT.

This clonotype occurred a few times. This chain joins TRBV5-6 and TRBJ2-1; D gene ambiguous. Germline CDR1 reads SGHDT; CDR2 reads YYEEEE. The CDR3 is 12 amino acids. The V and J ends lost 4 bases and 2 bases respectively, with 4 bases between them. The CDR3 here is CASSVTYNEQFF. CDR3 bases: TGTGCCAGCAGCGTTACCTACAATGAGCAGTTCTTC.

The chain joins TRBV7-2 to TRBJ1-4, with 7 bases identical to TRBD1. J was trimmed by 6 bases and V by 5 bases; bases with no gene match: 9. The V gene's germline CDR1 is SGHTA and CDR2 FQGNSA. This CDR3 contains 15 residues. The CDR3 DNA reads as TGTGCCAGCAGCCGGGTGACAGGGCTTGATGAAAAACTGTTTTTT. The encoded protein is CASSRVTGLDEKLFF. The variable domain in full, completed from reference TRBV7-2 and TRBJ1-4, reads GAGVSQSPSNKVTEKGKDVELRCDPISGHTALYWYRQSLGQGLEFLIYFQGNSAPDKSGLPSDRFSAERTGGSVSTLTIQRTQQEDSAVYLCASSRVTGLDEKLFFGSGTQLSVL.

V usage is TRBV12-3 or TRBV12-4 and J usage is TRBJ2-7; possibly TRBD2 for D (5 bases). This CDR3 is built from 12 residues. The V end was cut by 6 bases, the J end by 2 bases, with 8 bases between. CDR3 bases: TGTGCCAGCAGGGCCGGGACCTACGAGCAGTACTTC. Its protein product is CASRAGTYEQYF.

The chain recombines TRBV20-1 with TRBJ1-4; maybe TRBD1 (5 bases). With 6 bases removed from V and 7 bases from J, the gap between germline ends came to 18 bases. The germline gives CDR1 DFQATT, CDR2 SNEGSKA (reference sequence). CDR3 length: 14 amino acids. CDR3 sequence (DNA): TGCAGTGCGAGTGTAAGGGGACGGGGTGAAAAACTGTTTTTT. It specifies CSASVRGRGEKLFF.

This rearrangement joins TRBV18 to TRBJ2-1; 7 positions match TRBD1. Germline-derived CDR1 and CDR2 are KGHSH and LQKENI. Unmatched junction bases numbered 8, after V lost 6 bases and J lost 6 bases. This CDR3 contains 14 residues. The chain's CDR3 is CASSRDREINEQFF. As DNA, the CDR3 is TGTGCCAGCTCCCGCGACAGGGAGATCAATGAGCAGTTCTTC. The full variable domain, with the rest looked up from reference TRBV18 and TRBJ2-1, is NAGVMQNPRHLVRRRGQEARLRCSPMKGHSHVYWYRQLPEEGLKFMVYLQKENIIDESGMPKERFSAEFPKEGPSILRIQQVVRGDSAAYFCASSRDREINEQFFGPGTRLTVL.

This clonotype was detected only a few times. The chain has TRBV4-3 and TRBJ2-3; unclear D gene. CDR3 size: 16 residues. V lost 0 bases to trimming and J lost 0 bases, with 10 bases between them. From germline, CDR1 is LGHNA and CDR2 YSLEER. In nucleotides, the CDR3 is TGCGCCAGCAGCCAAGATTCCGGGTATAGCACAGATACGCAGTATTTT. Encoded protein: CASSQDSGYSTDTQYF.

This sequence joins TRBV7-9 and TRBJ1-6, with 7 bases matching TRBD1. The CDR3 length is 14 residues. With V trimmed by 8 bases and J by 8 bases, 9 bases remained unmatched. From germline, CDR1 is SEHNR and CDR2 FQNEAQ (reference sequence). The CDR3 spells CASGFDREYSPLHF. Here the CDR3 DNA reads TGTGCCAGCGGATTCGACAGGGAATATTCACCCCTCCACTTT.

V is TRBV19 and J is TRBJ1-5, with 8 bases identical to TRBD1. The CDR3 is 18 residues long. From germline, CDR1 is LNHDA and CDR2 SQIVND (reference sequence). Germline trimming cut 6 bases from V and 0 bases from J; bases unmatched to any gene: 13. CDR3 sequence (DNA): TGTGCCAGTAGCAGGACGGGGGACAGGCCTTATAGCAATCAGCCCCAGCATTTT. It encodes CASSRTGDRPYSNQPQHF.

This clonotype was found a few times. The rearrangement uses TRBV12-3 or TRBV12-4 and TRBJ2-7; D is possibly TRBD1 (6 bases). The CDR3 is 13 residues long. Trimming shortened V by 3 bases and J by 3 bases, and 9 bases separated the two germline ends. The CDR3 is CASSFDRNYEQYF. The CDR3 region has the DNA TGTGCCAGCAGTTTCGACAGGAACTACGAGCAGTACTTC.